The T cell receptor beta chain under discussion was sequenced for a study of T cell clonality in common variable immunodeficiency. General study points: Reportedly, TCR beta sequences from common variable immunodeficiency showed fewer deletions and N-nucleotide insertions.

The CDR3 has 15 residues. The V end was cut by 4 bases, the J end by 2 bases, with 9 bases between. Germline CDR1 is MNHNS and CDR2 is SASEGT. Repertoires were generated with immunoSEQ multiplex PCR, while TCRdb's copy carries only in-frame clones and drops some. The record shows roughly 14,000 clones for this sample, with no singletons present. As for this clone: The antigen is unknown. Read data end 3 residues before the CDR3 end; the end is taken from the germline J gene.

The chain recombines TRBV6-1 with TRBJ1-6; the D gene is possibly TRBD1 (5 bases). Input material: peripheral blood mononuclear cells. The TCR was taken from a human donor with common variable immunodeficiency. The CDR3 DNA, read in part, is TGTGCCAGCAGTGCCCCGACAGCCTATAATTCACCC. This sequence encodes CASSAPTAYNSP. The entire CDR3 is CASSAPTAYNSPLHF.